This T cell receptor (beta chain) came from a study of blood T cell repertoires in COVID-19. The germline V gene encodes CDR1 MNHNS and CDR2 SASEGT. V was clipped by 2 bases and J by 8 bases, with 13 bases between them. CDR3 size: 14 residues. Generated by immunoSEQ multiplex PCR, the TCRdb table keeps only in-frame clones and is missing some. This table holds 50,000 to 60,000 clones, 81% found once. This receptor was obtained from a woman at least 80 years old with COVID-19, enrolled during active disease. Sequencing input: peripheral blood. The chain couples TRBV6-1 to TRBJ2-1; a weak D match, TRBD1 (5 bases). The CDR3 reads CASSESNRFDEQFF. For the CDR3, the DNA is TGTGCCAGCAGTGAATCGAACAGGTTTGATGAGCAGTTCTTC.